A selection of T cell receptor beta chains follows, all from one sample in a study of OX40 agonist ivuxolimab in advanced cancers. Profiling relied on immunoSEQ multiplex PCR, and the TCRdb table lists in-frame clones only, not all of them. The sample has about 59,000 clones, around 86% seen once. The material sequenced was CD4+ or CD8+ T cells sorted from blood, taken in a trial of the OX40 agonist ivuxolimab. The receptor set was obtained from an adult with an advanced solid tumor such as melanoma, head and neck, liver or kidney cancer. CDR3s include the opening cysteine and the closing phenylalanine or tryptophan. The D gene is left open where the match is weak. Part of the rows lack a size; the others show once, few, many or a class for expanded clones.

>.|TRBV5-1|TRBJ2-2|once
TGCGCCAGCAGCTTGGCCTCAGGCGTTCGCACCGGGGAGCTGTTTTTT
CASSLASGVRTGELFF
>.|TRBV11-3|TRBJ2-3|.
TGTGCCAGCAGCTTAGGGACTTCCTTCTCAGTTCGCACAGATACGCAGTATTTT
CASSLGTSFSVRTDTQYF
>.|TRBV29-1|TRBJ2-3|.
TGCAGCGTTGACAGGGTGCGCGGAGATACGCAGTATTTT
CSVDRVRGDTQYF
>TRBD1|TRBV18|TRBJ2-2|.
TGTGCCAGCTCACCAGTCGAACAGGGGGCGATCACCGGGGAGCTGTTTTTT
CASSPVEQGAITGELFF
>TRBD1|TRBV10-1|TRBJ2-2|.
TGCGCCAGCAGCGACGGTGGACAGGGAGGCACCGGGGAGCTGTTTTTT
CASSDGGQGGTGELFF
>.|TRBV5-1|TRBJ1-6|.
TGCGCCAGCAGCTCCATAGGTGGGGGGAATTCACCCCTCCACTTT
CASSSIGGGNSPLHF
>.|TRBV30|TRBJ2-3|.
TGTGCCTGGAGTGTACATAGCACAGATACGCAGTATTTT
CAWSVHSTDTQYF
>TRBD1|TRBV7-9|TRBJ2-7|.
TGTGCCAGCAGCTTAACCGGGACAGTCGCCTACGAGCAGTACTTC
CASSLTGTVAYEQYF
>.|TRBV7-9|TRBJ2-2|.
TGTGCCAGCAGCTTAGCCTCGGGAGACACCGGGGAGCTGTTTTTT
CASSLASGDTGELFF
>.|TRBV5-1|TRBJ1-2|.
TGCGCCAGCAGCTTGGTTGACGGTGCCTACACCTTC
CASSLVDGAYTF
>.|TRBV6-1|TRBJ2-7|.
TGTGCCAGCAGTTCGCCCGCAGGGGCTTACTACGAGCAGTACTTC
CASSSPAGAYYEQYF
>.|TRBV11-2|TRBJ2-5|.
TGTGCCAGCAGCTTAGATGGGTCGAGGGCCCAGTACTTC
CASSLDGSRAQYF
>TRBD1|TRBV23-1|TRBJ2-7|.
TGCGCCAGCAGTCAATTTGGGAACCGGGACAGGGGGCTGCACGAGCAGTACTTC
CASSQFGNRDRGLHEQYF
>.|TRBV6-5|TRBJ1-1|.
TGTGCTACAATGCCCGGGGCGGTGAACACTGAAGCTTTCTTT
CATMPGAVNTEAFF
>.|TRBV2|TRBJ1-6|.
TGTGCCACCCGGGAAGCCGACGTCGGATCACCCCTCCACTTT
CATREADVGSPLHF
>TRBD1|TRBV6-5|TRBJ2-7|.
TGTGCCAGTGGACAGGGGAGGGCCTACGAGCAGTACTTC
CASGQGRAYEQYF
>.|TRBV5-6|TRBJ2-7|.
TGTGCCAGCAGCCGTGACTACCAGTACGAGCAGTACTTC
CASSRDYQYEQYF
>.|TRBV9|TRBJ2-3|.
TGTGCCAGCAGCTCTGGTCCAGGTTCAGATACGCAGTATTTT
CASSSGPGSDTQYF
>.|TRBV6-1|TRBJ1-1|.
TGTGCCAGCAGTGCCAGCGGAATGGGGTGGGACACTGAAGCTTTCTTT
CASSASGMGWDTEAFF
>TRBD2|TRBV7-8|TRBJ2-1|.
TGTGCCAGCAGCTCTAGCGGGGGGACCTACAATGAGCAGTTCTTC
CASSSSGGTYNEQFF
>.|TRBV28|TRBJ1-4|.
TGTGCCAGCAACCGAAGGGGTGGTAGAGAAAAACTGTTTTTT
CASNRRGGREKLFF
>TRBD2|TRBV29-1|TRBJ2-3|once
TGCAGCGTTGAAGTCCACGGGACTAGCGGGAGGGCCGTGGATACGCAGTATTTT
CSVEVHGTSGRAVDTQYF
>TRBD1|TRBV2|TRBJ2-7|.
TGTGCCAGCAGTGAAGCTGGCAGGGGGTCCGAGCAGTACTTC
CASSEAGRGSEQYF
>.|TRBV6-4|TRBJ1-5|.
TGTGCCAGCAGTGCTCAGATCAATCAGCCCCAGCATTTT
CASSAQINQPQHF
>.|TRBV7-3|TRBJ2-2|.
TGTGCCAGCAGCTTAATTGGGGTCGCGAACACCGGGGAGCTGTTTTTT
CASSLIGVANTGELFF
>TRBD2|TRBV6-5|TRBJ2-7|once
TGTGCCAGCAGCTCCCAACTAGCGGGAGTTTACGAGCAGTACTTC
CASSSQLAGVYEQYF
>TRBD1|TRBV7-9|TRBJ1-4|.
TGTGCCAGCAGCCCGGGACAGGGCCCAACTAATGAAAAACTGTTTTTT
CASSPGQGPTNEKLFF
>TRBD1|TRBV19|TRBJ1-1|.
TGTGCCAGTAGGCAGACAGGGAGGTTATCTGAAGCTTTCTTT
CASRQTGRLSEAFF
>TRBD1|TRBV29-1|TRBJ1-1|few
TGCAGCGGGGGACAGTTGAACACTGAAGCTTTCTTT
CSGGQLNTEAFF
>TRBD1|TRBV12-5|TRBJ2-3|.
TGTGCTAGCGGACAGGGGGCTGTTGCAGATACGCAGTATTTT
CASGQGAVADTQYF
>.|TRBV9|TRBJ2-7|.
TGTGCCAGCAGTCTGTCGCCGGGATTAAGCTACGAGCAGTACTTC
CASSLSPGLSYEQYF
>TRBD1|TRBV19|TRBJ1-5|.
TGTGCCAGTAGTATAGAGGGACAGGGAACGCGACAGCCCCAGCATTTT
CASSIEGQGTRQPQHF
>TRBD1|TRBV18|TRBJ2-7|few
TGTGCCAGCTCACCGGGACAGGGTAGTAGAGAGCAGTACTTC
CASSPGQGSREQYF
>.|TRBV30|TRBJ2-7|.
TGTGCCTGGAGTACCCCGGGACACACCTACGAGCAGTACTTC
CAWSTPGHTYEQYF
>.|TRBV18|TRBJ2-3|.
TGTGCCAGCTCACCCCCTTTTGGGATAGGGCAGTATTTT
CASSPPFGIGQYF
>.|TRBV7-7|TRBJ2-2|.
TGTGCCAGCAGCTTAGCGGAGGGGATCGGGGAGCTGTTTTTT
CASSLAEGIGELFF
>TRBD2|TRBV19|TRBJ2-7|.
TGTGCCAGTAGTATCACTAGCGGGAACTACGAGCAGTACTTC
CASSITSGNYEQYF
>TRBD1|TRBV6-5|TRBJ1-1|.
TGTGCCAGCATTGAACCGGGACAGAGAACTGAAGCTTTCTTT
CASIEPGQRTEAFF
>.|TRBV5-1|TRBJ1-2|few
TGCGCCAGCAGCTTGGAGTCCCCTAACTATGGCTACACCTTC
CASSLESPNYGYTF
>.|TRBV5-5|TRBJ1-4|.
TGTGCCAGCAGTCCACTCCTAGGGGAAAAACTGTTTTTT
CASSPLLGEKLFF
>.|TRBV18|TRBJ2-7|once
TGTGCCAGCTCACCACCTTTCGGGGCCTACGAGCAGTACTTC
CASSPPFGAYEQYF
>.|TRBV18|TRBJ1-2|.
TGTGCCAGCTCACCAGCGGGGGCCCAATATGGCTACACCTTC
CASSPAGAQYGYTF
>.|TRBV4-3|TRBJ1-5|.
TGCGCCAGCAGCCGACACATCAATCAGCCCCAGCATTTT
CASSRHINQPQHF
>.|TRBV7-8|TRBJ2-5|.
TGTGCCAGCAGCTTAGGGTCCTCGAGGCGAGAGACCCAGTACTTC
CASSLGSSRRETQYF
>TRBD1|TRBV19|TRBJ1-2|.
TGTGCCAGTAGTAGGGGGACAGGGAACCATGGCTACACCTTC
CASSRGTGNHGYTF
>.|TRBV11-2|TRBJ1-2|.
TGTGCCAGCAGCTTAGCGGGGTTCGTCCGGGGTTCGTCGGGCTACACCTTC
CASSLAGFVRGSSGYTF
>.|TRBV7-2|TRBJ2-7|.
TGTGCCAGCAGCTCAGAACTGAACTCCTACGAGCAGTACTTC
CASSSELNSYEQYF
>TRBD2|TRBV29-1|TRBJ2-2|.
TGCAGCGTGGGGACCGGGACTACGAACACCGGGGAGCTGTTTTTT
CSVGTGTTNTGELFF
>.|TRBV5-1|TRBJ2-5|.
TGCGCCAGCAGCTTGGGCGGGACGGAAGAGACCCAGTACTTC
CASSLGGTEETQYF
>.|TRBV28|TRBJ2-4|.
TGTGCCAGCAAAGTGCGTTTTTCAGCCAAAAACATTCAGTACTTC
CASKVRFSAKNIQYF
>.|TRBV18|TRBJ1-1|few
TGTGCCAGCTCATCAACAGGGAACACTGAAGCTTTCTTT
CASSSTGNTEAFF
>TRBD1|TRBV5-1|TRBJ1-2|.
TGCGCCAGCAGCTGGGGCCTGACAGGGCTGAGGGATGGCTACACCTTC
CASSWGLTGLRDGYTF
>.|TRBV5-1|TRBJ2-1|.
TGCGCCAGCAGCTTAACAGGGAGCTCCTACAATGAGCAGTTCTTC
CASSLTGSSYNEQFF
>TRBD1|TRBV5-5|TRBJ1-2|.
TGTGCCAGCAGCTTGGCTGGACAGGGGCTGCTGGGCTACACCTTC
CASSLAGQGLLGYTF
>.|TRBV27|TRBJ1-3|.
TGTGCCAGCAGCACCTCCTTTCGGGCTGGAAACACCATATATTTT
CASSTSFRAGNTIYF
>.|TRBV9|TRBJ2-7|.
TGTGCCAGCAGCGTCTCCCCAGGGCAGGCCTACGACGAGCAGTACTTC
CASSVSPGQAYDEQYF
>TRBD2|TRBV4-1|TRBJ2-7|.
TGCGCCAGCAGCCATCCTACTAGCGGGTCCTACGAGCAGTACTTC
CASSHPTSGSYEQYF